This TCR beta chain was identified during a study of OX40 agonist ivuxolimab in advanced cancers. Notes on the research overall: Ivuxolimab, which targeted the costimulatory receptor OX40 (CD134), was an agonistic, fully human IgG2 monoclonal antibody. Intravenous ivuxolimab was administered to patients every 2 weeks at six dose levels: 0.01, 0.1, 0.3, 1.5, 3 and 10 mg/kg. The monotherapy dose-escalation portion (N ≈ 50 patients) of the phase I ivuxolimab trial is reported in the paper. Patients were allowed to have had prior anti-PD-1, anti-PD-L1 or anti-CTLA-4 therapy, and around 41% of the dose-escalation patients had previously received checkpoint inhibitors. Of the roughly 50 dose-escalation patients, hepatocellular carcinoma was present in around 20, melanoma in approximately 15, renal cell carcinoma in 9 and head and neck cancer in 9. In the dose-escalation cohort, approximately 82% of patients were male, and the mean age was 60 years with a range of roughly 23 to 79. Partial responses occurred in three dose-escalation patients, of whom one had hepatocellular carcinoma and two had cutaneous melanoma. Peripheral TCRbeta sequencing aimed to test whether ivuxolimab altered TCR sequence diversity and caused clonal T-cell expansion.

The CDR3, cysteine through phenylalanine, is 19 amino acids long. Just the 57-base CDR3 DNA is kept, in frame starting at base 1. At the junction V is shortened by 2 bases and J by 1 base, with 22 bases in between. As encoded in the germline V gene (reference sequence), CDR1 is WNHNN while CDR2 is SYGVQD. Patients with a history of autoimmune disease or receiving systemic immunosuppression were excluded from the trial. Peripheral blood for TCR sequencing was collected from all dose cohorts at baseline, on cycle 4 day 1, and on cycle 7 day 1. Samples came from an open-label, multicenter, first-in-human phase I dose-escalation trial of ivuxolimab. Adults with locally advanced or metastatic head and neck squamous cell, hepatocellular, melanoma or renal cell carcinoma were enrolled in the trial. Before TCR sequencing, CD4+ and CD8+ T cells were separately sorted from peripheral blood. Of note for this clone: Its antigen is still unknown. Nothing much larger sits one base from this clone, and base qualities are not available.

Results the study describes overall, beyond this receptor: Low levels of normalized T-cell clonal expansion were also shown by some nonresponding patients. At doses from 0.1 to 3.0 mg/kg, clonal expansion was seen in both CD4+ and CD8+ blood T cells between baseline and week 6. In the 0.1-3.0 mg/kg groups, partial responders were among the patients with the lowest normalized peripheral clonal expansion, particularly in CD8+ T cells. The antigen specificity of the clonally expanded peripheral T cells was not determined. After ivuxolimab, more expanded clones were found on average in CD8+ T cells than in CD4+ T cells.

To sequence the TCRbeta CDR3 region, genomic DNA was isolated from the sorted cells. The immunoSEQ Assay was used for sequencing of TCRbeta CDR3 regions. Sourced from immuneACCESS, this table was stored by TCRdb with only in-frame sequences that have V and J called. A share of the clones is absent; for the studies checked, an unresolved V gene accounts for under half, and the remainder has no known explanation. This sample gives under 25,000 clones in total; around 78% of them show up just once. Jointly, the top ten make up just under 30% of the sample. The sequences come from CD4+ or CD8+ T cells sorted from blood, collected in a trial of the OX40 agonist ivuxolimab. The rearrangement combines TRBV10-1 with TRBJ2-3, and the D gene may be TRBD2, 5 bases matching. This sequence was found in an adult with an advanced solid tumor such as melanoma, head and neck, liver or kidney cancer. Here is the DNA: TGCGCCAGCAGTGAGGGTGCGTCCGGGCGGGTTTCAGGCACAGATACGCAGTATTTT. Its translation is CASSEGASGRVSGTDTQYF.